The T cell receptor (beta chain) under discussion was sequenced for a study of HIV-infected patients and healthy controls. By sample fraction, this clonotype is medium-sized (0.01 to 0.1%). All unsorted peripheral T cells were captured because whole blood was used without fractionation. Peripheral blood, 2.5 ml, was drawn for RNA extraction. 450 to 600 ng RNA was reverse transcribed with alpha and beta constant-region primers. Alpha and beta chain libraries were made separately by chain-specific third strand synthesis with multiplexing indices. Each cDNA molecule was barcoded, and a single primer pair amplified each chain. TCRdb re-called the 5' RACE reads with MiXCR, one entry per CDR3 protein. The sample holds thousands of distinct CDR3 sequences; approximately 8.2% are singletons and the top ten take roughly 21%. Germline CDR1 is SNHLY and CDR2 is FYNNEI. With 6 bases removed from V and 1 base from J, the gap between germline ends came to 14 bases. The CDR3 is 15 amino acids.

The V and J genes are TRBV2 and TRBJ2-3, with no clear D. The specimen comprised blood, sampled before antiretroviral therapy. The origin of this receptor is an adult with HIV infection. This chain's CDR3 is CASSTNGYRTDTQYF. CDR3 DNA sequence: TGTGCCAGCAGCACTAACGGCTACCGCACAGATACGCAGTATTTT.